These T cell receptor beta chains were read from a single sample in a study of CD4 T cells in relation to SARS-CoV-2 and coronaviruses. Their cognate antigens are unknown. This table comes from immunoSEQ multiplex PCR, and its TCRdb copy is limited to in-frame clones, with some not included. The table has about 29,000 clones, 55% to 75% seen once. The sequenced sample consisted of CD4+ T cells from PBMCs, cultured in vitro. These TCRs come from a human donor in good health. The CDR3 runs from the conserved cysteine through the conserved F or W. The D gene is left open where the match is weak. Only part of the rows carry a size: once, few, many, or a class if the clone is expanded.

d_call j_call v_call clone_size cdr3_aa cdr3_nt
NA TRBJ2-7 TRBV25-1 NA CASSDRGPSGEQYF TGTGCCAGCAGTGACCGAGGACCATCGGGGGAGCAGTACTTC
NA TRBJ2-7 TRBV6-5 NA CASSYSHQRGIGEQYF TGTGCCAGCAGTTACTCTCACCAACGGGGGATAGGCGAGCAGTACTTC
NA TRBJ2-7 TRBV4-2 NA CASSQGAAGTATYEQYF TGTGCCAGCAGCCAAGGCGCGGCCGGGACCGCGACCTACGAGCAGTACTTC
NA TRBJ1-2 TRBV18 NA CASSPAANYGYTF TGTGCCAGCTCACCAGCAGCTAACTATGGCTACACCTTC
NA TRBJ2-5 TRBV7-9 once CASSFWGEETQYF TGTGCCAGCAGCTTCTGGGGTGAAGAGACCCAGTACTTC
TRBD1 TRBJ2-7 TRBV10-3 NA CAISERGQGYEQYF TGTGCCATCAGTGAACGGGGACAGGGCTACGAGCAGTACTTC
NA TRBJ2-1 TRBV6-5 NA CASRDGSYNEQFF TGTGCCAGCAGGGACGGCTCCTACAATGAGCAGTTCTTC
TRBD2 TRBJ2-3 TRBV5-6 once CASSLDLAGGDTQYF TGTGCCAGCAGCTTGGATCTAGCGGGGGGTGATACGCAGTATTTT
TRBD2 TRBJ2-1 TRBV7-2 NA CASSLRIAGSYNEQFF TGTGCCAGCAGCTTAAGAATAGCGGGGTCCTACAATGAGCAGTTCTTC
TRBD2 TRBJ2-7 TRBV3-1/TRBV3-2 once CASSQEVGTNYEQYF TGTGCCAGCAGCCAAGAGGTGGGGACTAACTACGAGCAGTACTTC
NA TRBJ2-3 TRBV3-1/TRBV3-2 once CASSPGITSTDTQYF TGTGCCAGCAGCCCCGGAATTACTAGCACAGATACGCAGTATTTT
TRBD2 TRBJ2-2 TRBV5-1 NA CASSQASGITGELFF TGCGCCAGCAGCCAAGCTAGCGGAATTACCGGGGAGCTGTTTTTT
NA TRBJ2-7 TRBV6-5 few CASNLMRGGFGEQYF TGTGCCAGCAATCTCATGAGGGGGGGCTTCGGCGAGCAGTACTTC
TRBD2 TRBJ2-2 TRBV18 NA CASSPREAGEFGELFF TGTGCCAGCTCACCCCGGGAAGCGGGAGAGTTCGGGGAGCTGTTTTTT
NA TRBJ1-2 TRBV3-1/TRBV3-2 NA CASSPSYRTINYGYTF TGTGCCAGCAGCCCGTCTTACAGGACCATTAACTATGGCTACACCTTC
NA TRBJ1-6 TRBV2 few CASTPGNSPLHF TGTGCCAGCACTCCAGGAAATTCACCCCTCCACTTT
NA TRBJ2-2 TRBV4-3 NA CASSPRETGELFF TGCGCCAGCAGCCCCCGGGAGACCGGGGAGCTGTTTTTT
TRBD2 TRBJ2-1 TRBV12-5 NA CASGLVPRSGLAGDNEQFF TGTGCTAGTGGTTTGGTACCTAGATCCGGGCTAGCGGGGGACAATGAGCAGTTCTTC
NA TRBJ2-1 TRBV7-9 NA CASSLVLGLLRGMDNEQFF TGTGCCAGCAGCTTAGTACTTGGTCTTCTGCGGGGCATGGACAATGAGCAGTTCTTC
TRBD1 TRBJ1-5 TRBV19 NA CASSIRQGNQPGPQHF TGTGCCAGTAGTATACGACAGGGGAATCAGCCCGGGCCCCAGCATTTT
NA TRBJ2-2 TRBV27 NA CASSFRLLGGELFF TGTGCCAGCAGTTTCAGGCTACTGGGCGGGGAGCTGTTTTTT
NA TRBJ1-1 TRBV19 NA CASSIGVDRLNTEAFF TGTGCCAGTAGTATTGGGGTGGACAGATTGAACACTGAAGCTTTCTTT
NA TRBJ1-6 TRBV7-9 few CASSRQEGPLHF TGTGCCAGCAGCCGACAGGAGGGACCCCTCCACTTT
NA TRBJ2-1 TRBV9 NA CASSVVGTEQFF TGTGCCAGCAGCGTAGTCGGGACTGAGCAGTTCTTC
TRBD2 TRBJ2-3 TRBV4-1 NA CASSQDPEEAGGPGTDTQYF TGCGCCAGCAGCCAAGATCCCGAGGAAGCGGGAGGGCCCGGCACAGATACGCAGTATTTT
TRBD2 TRBJ2-7 TRBV4-2 NA CASSQEVDGRGYEQYF TGTGCCAGCAGCCAAGAGGTGGACGGGAGGGGATACGAGCAGTACTTC
NA TRBJ1-2 TRBV6-5 NA CASSYSLTTDGGYTF TGTGCCAGCAGTTACTCTTTGACTACTGATGGGGGCTACACCTTC
TRBD1 TRBJ2-1 TRBV2 once CASRETGQSYNEQFF TGTGCCAGCAGGGAAACGGGACAGTCCTACAATGAGCAGTTCTTC
NA TRBJ2-7 TRBV5-4 NA CASSLPGGIYEQYF TGTGCCAGCAGCTTGCCTGGCGGTATCTACGAGCAGTACTTC
NA TRBJ1-2 TRBV7-2 NA CASSLVGVAMSYGYTF TGTGCCAGCAGCTTAGTGGGGGTGGCCATGTCATATGGCTACACCTTC
NA TRBJ1-4 TRBV18 NA CASSPMGEKLFF TGTGCCAGCTCGCCTATGGGTGAAAAACTGTTTTTT
NA TRBJ2-3 TRBV7-2 NA CASSYRDTDTQYF TGTGCCAGCAGCTACCGGGACACAGATACGCAGTATTTT
NA TRBJ2-3 TRBV29-1 NA CSVVVRLATDTQYF TGCAGCGTTGTGGTTCGGCTCGCGACAGATACGCAGTATTTT
NA TRBJ2-5 TRBV19 NA CASSIRGAGETQYF TGTGCCAGTAGTATTCGGGGCGCCGGAGAGACCCAGTACTTC
TRBD1 TRBJ2-6 TRBV3-1/TRBV3-2 NA CASSQGTGSGANVLTF TGTGCCAGCAGCCAAGGGACAGGGTCTGGGGCCAACGTCCTGACTTTC
NA TRBJ1-1 TRBV12-3/TRBV12-4 few CASKGLGTEAFF TGTGCCAGCAAGGGATTGGGCACTGAAGCTTTCTTT
NA TRBJ2-7 TRBV4-2 NA CASSQDSSSYEQYF TGTGCCAGCAGCCAAGACTCTAGCTCCTACGAGCAGTACTTC
TRBD1 TRBJ1-5 TRBV10-3 NA CAISERQGGYSNQPQHF TGTGCCATCAGTGAGAGACAGGGGGGATATAGCAATCAGCCCCAGCATTTT
TRBD2 TRBJ2-1 TRBV25-1 NA CASSESGLAGVVEQFF TGTGCCAGCAGTGAATCAGGACTAGCGGGAGTGGTTGAGCAGTTCTTC
TRBD1 TRBJ1-4 TRBV28 few CASSQTGERVKLFF TGTGCCAGCAGTCAGACAGGGGAGCGGGTAAAACTGTTTTTT
NA TRBJ2-3 TRBV7-2 NA CASSPGGGRDTQYF TGTGCCAGCAGCCCAGGGGGGGGCAGGGATACGCAGTATTTT
NA TRBJ1-4 TRBV7-9 NA CASALPLEEKLFF TGTGCCAGCGCTTTACCACTTGAGGAAAAACTGTTTTTT
NA TRBJ2-2 TRBV6-2/TRBV6-3 NA CASSYVAGLIGELFF TGTGCCAGCAGTTACGTGGCGGGCCTTATCGGGGAGCTGTTTTTT
NA TRBJ1-5 TRBV19 NA CASSPPNQPQHF TGTGCCAGTAGCCCACCCAATCAGCCCCAGCATTTT
TRBD1 TRBJ1-1 TRBV10-3 NA CAISDGRGPNTEAFF TGTGCCATCAGTGATGGCAGGGGGCCGAACACTGAAGCTTTCTTT
NA TRBJ2-7 TRBV20-1 NA CSAGGAPWEQYF TGCAGTGCTGGTGGGGCTCCGTGGGAGCAGTACTTC
TRBD1 TRBJ1-2 TRBV6-6 NA CASSYRDRASGYTF TGTGCCAGCAGTTACCGGGACAGGGCGAGTGGCTACACCTTC
NA TRBJ1-1 TRBV5-8 NA CASSLEAGSEAFF TGTGCCAGCAGCTTGGAGGCAGGGAGTGAAGCTTTCTTT
NA TRBJ1-2 TRBV12-3/TRBV12-4 NA CASSGQTTYGYTF TGTGCCAGCAGTGGACAGACAACCTATGGCTACACCTTC
TRBD1 TRBJ2-7 TRBV29-1 few CSVERQGKGEQYF TGCAGCGTTGAAAGACAGGGGAAGGGCGAGCAGTACTTC
NA TRBJ1-1 TRBV27 NA CASSLSSGRRNTEAFF TGTGCCAGCAGTTTATCCTCGGGGAGACGGAACACTGAAGCTTTCTTT
TRBD1 TRBJ1-5 TRBV27 NA CASSRTQGGRTQPQHF TGTGCCAGCAGTCGAACCCAGGGGGGTCGAACTCAGCCCCAGCATTTT
TRBD1 TRBJ2-7 TRBV4-3 NA CASSQAGTGDFEQYF TGCGCCAGCAGCCAAGCCGGGACAGGGGATTTCGAGCAGTACTTC